Listed below are T cell receptor beta chains from one sample, sequenced in a study of T-cell reconstitution after alpha-beta-depleted transplantation in children. TCRdb re-called the PCR reads through MiXCR, storing one row per CDR3 protein. The sample includes hundreds of thousands of distinct CDR3 sequences, around 13% seen only once; the top ten take 0.79%. Sequenced material: PBMCs, taken before TCRalphabeta/CD19-depleted stem cell transplant. The receptors here all came from a girl aged 2 to 9 with congenital amegakaryocytic thrombocytopenia, due to receive a stem cell transplant. Each CDR3 is given with its conserved first and last residue. The order of the fields is D gene, V gene, J gene, CDR3 protein. D genes are given only for firm matches.

>-|TRBV12-3/TRBV12-4|TRBJ1-2
CASSQGPSYGYTF
>-|TRBV30|TRBJ2-3
CAWSVGPAGGADTQYF
>-|TRBV4-2|TRBJ2-1
CASSPEQGLEQFF
>TRBD2|TRBV7-9|TRBJ2-5
CASTPWGGTLETQYF
>-|TRBV5-1|TRBJ2-1
CASSLGSSEDEQFF
>-|TRBV14|TRBJ2-1
CASSQSETNYNEQFF
>TRBD2|TRBV27|TRBJ2-5
CASSSRLAGVSSETQYF
>-|TRBV2|TRBJ2-2
CASTRGSNTGELFF
>-|TRBV20-1|TRBJ2-1
CSARGHNSEYNEQFF
>-|TRBV20-1|TRBJ2-7
CSAPDSRSYEQYF
>TRBD2|TRBV4-1|TRBJ2-7
CASSQVPGASGSYEQYF
>-|TRBV5-1|TRBJ2-5
CASSAGHSQETQYF
>-|TRBV20-1|TRBJ2-2
CSARTGLTFPGELFF
>-|TRBV29-1|TRBJ2-3
CSVDGESTDTQYF
>TRBD2|TRBV29-1|TRBJ2-7
CSVEDQAGTRPYEQYF
>TRBD2|TRBV20-1|TRBJ2-7
CSASTGTSGLYEQYF
>-|TRBV29-1|TRBJ2-5
CSVVDFQETQYF
>-|TRBV4-1|TRBJ2-3
CASSYFLAEQADTQYF
>-|TRBV11-1|TRBJ1-1
CASSLELDTEAFF
>-|TRBV20-1|TRBJ1-1
CSASNSLNTEAFF